This T cell receptor beta chain was captured by sequencing in a study of cytomegalovirus exposure and HLA in healthy donors. Points from the study as a whole: Exclusion as indistinguishable affected some V segments, including TRBV6-2 and TRBV6-3. No immune exposure information besides CMV serostatus was available. Researchers reported in a later analysis that a missense DCLRE1C variant was tied to TCR beta V- and J-gene trimming. Reportedly, HLA-A and HLA-B alleles of most subjects were accurately predicted from TCR beta.

60 Vbeta and 13 Jbeta primers were used in PCR. Sequenced by immunoSEQ multiplex PCR; TCRdb stores in-frame clones only, minus some. The profile shows approximately 140,000 clones, about three quarters of them singletons. The germline V gene has CDR1 SNHLY and CDR2 FYNNEI. The length of the CDR3 is 15 residues. Trimming took 1 base from V and 7 from J, leaving 13 bases between them. As to this clone: No antigen is known for it.

V gene TRBV2 combines with J gene TRBJ1-4; D ambiguous. The sequence was collected from a woman aged 40 to 50 in good health and CMV-seronegative. The specimen was PBMCs. The CDR3 coding sequence is TGTGCCAGCAGTGAAGGAGGAGGGCTGGGTGAAAAACTGTTTTTT. Translating it yields CASSEGGGLGEKLFF.